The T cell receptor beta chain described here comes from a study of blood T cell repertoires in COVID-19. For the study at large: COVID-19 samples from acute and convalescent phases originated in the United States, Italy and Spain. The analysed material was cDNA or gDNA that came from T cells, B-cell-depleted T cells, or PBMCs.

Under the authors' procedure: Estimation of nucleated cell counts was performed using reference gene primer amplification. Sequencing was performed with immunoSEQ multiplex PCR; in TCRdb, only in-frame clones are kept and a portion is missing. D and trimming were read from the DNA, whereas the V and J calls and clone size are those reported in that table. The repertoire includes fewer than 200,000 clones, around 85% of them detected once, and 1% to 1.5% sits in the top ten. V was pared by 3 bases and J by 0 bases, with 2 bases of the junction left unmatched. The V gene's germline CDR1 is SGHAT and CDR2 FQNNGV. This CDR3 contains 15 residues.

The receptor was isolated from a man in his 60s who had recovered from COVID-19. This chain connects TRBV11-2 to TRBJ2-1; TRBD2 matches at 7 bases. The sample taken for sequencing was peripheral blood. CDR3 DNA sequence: TGTGCCAGCAGCTTTTGGGGGGGCTCCTACAATGAGCAGTTCTTC. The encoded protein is CASSFWGGSYNEQFF.